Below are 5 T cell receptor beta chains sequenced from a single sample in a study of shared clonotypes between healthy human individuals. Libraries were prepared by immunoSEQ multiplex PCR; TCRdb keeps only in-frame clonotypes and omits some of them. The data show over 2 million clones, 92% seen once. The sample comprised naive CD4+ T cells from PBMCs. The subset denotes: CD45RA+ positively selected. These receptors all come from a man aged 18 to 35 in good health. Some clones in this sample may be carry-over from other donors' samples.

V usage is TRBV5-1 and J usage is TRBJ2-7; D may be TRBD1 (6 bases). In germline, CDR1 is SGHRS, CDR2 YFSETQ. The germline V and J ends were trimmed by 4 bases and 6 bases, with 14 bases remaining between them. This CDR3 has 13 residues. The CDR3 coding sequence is TGCGCCAGCAGCCAAGATACAGGGTCCGAGCAGTACTTC. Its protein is CASSQDTGSEQYF. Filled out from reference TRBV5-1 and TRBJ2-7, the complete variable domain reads KAGVTQTPRYLIKTRGQQVTLSCSPISGHRSVSWYQQTPGQGLQFLFEYFSETQRNKGNFPGRFSGRQFSNSRSEMNVSTLELGDSALYLCASSQDTGSEQYFGPGTRLTVT.

CDR3 nucleotide sequence: TGTGCCTGGGGGGCCGGATATGAAAAACTGTTTTTT. The encoded protein is CAWGAGYEKLFF. The chain links TRBV28 to TRBJ1-4, with a weak D call TRBD1 (6 bases). From germline, CDR1 is MDHEN and CDR2 SYDVKM. Trimming removed 11 bases from V and 6 bases from J, with 13 bases in between. The CDR3 runs to 12 residues.

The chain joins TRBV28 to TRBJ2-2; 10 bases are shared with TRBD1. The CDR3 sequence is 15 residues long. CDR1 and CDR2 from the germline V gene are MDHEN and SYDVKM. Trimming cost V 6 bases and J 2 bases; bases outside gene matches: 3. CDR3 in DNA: TGTGCCAGCAGGGGGACAGGGGCTAACACCGGGGAGCTGTTTTTT. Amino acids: CASRGTGANTGELFF.

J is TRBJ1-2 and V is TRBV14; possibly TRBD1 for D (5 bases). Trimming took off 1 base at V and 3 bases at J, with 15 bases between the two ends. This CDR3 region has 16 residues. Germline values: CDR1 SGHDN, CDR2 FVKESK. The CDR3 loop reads CASSQAVSGTHYGYTF. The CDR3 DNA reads TGTGCCAGCAGCCAAGCCGTTTCTGGGACTCACTATGGCTACACCTTC.

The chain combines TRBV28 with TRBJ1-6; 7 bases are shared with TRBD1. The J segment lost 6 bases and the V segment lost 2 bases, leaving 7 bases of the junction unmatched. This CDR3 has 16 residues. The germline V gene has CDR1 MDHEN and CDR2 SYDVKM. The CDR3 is CASSLGRTGPNSPLHF. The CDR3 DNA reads TGTGCCAGCAGTTTAGGAAGGACAGGACCTAATTCACCCCTCCACTTT.